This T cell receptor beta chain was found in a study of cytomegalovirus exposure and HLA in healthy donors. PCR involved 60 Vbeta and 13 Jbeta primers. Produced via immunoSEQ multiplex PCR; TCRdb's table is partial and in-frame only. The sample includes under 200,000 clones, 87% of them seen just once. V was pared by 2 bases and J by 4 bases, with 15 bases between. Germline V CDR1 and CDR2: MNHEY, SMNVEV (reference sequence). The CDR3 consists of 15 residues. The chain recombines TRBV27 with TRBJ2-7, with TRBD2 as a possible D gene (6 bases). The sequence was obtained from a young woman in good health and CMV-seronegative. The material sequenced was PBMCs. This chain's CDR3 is CASSLKVGGTYEQYF. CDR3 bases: TGTGCCAGCAGTTTAAAGGTGGGGGGTACTTACGAGCAGTACTTC.